The source of this T cell receptor beta chain is a study of T-cell memory formation after mild COVID-19. TCRalpha and TCRbeta libraries used 5'RACE with constant-segment primers and UMIs. TCRdb ran MiXCR on the 5' RACE reads and lists one entry per CDR3 protein. The sample holds approximately 260,000 distinct CDR3 sequences, 18% seen once. This TCR derives from a young man who had mild COVID-19 (a few samples of this study predate the infection). Cell type and time point are not known. Material: PBMCs or a T cell subset sorted from them (not recorded which).

The chain's CDR3 is CASSLRTGSEFF. In DNA, the CDR3 is TGTGCCAGCAGCCTCAGGACAGGGTCTGAGTTCTTC. The chain uses TRBV6-2 or TRBV6-3 and TRBJ2-1; TRBD1 matches at 8 bases. The V gene's germline CDR1 is MNHEY and CDR2 SVGEGT. The CDR3 extends over 12 amino acids. Trimming at V came to 6 bases and at J to 14 bases, leaving 9 bases not matched to a gene.